The rows below give T cell receptor beta chains drawn from one sample of a study of blood T cell repertoires in COVID-19. TCRdb's table, derived via immunoSEQ multiplex PCR, lists solely in-frame clones and lacks some. The data show about 500,000 clones, 75% to 90% seen once. The source material was PBMCs or T cells enriched from blood (not recorded which). These receptors were taken from a woman aged 18-29 years who had recovered from COVID-19. Each CDR3 is given with its conserved first and last residue. The D gene is left open where the match is weak. The size of a clone is reported for some rows only, either as once, few or many, or as a class for expanded clones.

J gene | clone size | V gene | D gene | CDR3 protein | CDR3 DNA
TRBJ1-6 | NA | TRBV6-6 | TRBD1 | CASSQQGASYNSPLHF | TGTGCCAGCAGCCAACAGGGGGCTAGCTATAATTCACCCCTCCACTTT
TRBJ1-5 | NA | TRBV12-5 | NA | CASGSRGQPQHF | TGTGCTAGTGGTTCTAGGGGGCAGCCCCAGCATTTT
TRBJ1-3 | NA | TRBV18 | NA | CASSPPLAGSGNTIYF | TGTGCCAGCTCACCTCCCCTAGCGGGCTCTGGAAACACCATATATTTT
TRBJ2-7 | NA | TRBV11-1 | TRBD1 | CAGPGTGGQYEQYF | TGTGCCGGACCAGGGACAGGGGGCCAATACGAGCAGTACTTC
TRBJ1-2 | few | TRBV4-1 | TRBD1 | CASSQPRQGGRWTF | TGCGCCAGCAGCCAACCTAGACAGGGGGGGAGGTGGACCTTC
TRBJ1-5 | NA | TRBV2 | TRBD1 | CASSDQGAGQPQHF | TGTGCCAGCAGTGATCAGGGGGCTGGGCAGCCCCAGCATTTT
TRBJ2-5 | once | TRBV7-9 | TRBD1 | CASSLWGQGWQETQYF | TGTGCCAGCAGCTTATGGGGACAGGGATGGCAAGAGACCCAGTACTTC
TRBJ2-3 | NA | TRBV5-1 | TRBD2 | CASTPTSGGAKDTQYF | TGCGCCAGCACCCCGACTAGCGGGGGGGCCAAAGATACGCAGTATTTT
TRBJ2-3 | NA | TRBV3-1/TRBV3-2 | NA | CASSQGSGWTDTQYF | TGTGCCAGCAGCCAAGGTTCCGGGTGGACAGATACGCAGTATTTT
TRBJ2-5 | once | TRBV19 | NA | CASSIGDMEETQYF | TGTGCCAGTAGTATAGGGGACATGGAGGAGACCCAGTACTTC
TRBJ1-2 | NA | TRBV7-3 | NA | CASSARTGDGYTF | TGTGCCAGCAGCGCCCGAACCGGGGATGGCTACACCTTC